These T cell receptor beta chains were read from a single sample in a study of T cell clonotyping in hematopoietic cell transplantation. Repertoires were generated with immunoSEQ multiplex PCR, while TCRdb's copy carries only in-frame clones and drops some. The data show some 5,100 clones, 75% to 80% seen once. Sample: peripheral blood mononuclear cells, taken 30 days after allogeneic stem cell transplant. These receptors were taken from a male patient aged 55-69 years who had an allogeneic stem cell transplant from an unrelated donor, so the T cells may come from the graft donor. Some clones in this sample may be carry-over from other donors' samples. Both conserved end residues are part of each CDR3. D genes are given only for firm matches. The size entry is marked missing in some rows and otherwise reads once, few, many or a size class.

v_call	d_call	j_call	clone_size	cdr3_aa	cdr3_nt
TRBV5-1	NA	TRBJ2-1	NA	CASSLVQGNNEQFF	TGCGCCAGCAGCTTGGTTCAGGGGAACAATGAGCAGTTCTTC
TRBV27	NA	TRBJ1-4	NA	CASKDVRVAEKLFF	TGTGCCAGCAAGGACGTGCGAGTGGCTGAAAAACTGTTTTTT
TRBV19	TRBD2	TRBJ2-1	NA	CASSPSGPGEEQFF	TGTGCCAGTAGCCCTAGCGGGCCGGGGGAAGAGCAGTTCTTC
TRBV29-1	NA	TRBJ2-3	NA	CSPYRQATDTQYF	TGCAGCCCATACCGACAGGCAACAGATACGCAGTATTTT
TRBV30	NA	TRBJ1-5	NA	CAWSDTPGGQPQHF	TGTGCCTGGAGTGATACCCCGGGTGGACAGCCCCAGCATTTT
TRBV4-1	TRBD1	TRBJ1-2	NA	CASSRTGSNYGYTF	TGCGCCAGCAGTCGGACAGGGTCCAACTATGGCTACACCTTC
TRBV2	TRBD2	TRBJ2-7	NA	CASSRRGGLAGGLSYEQYF	TGTGCCAGCAGTCGAAGAGGGGGACTAGCGGGGGGATTATCCTACGAGCAGTACTTC
TRBV10-3	TRBD2	TRBJ2-5	once	CAIQAGGGETQYF	TGTGCCATCCAAGCGGGGGGGGGAGAGACCCAGTACTTC
TRBV6-5	NA	TRBJ2-3	NA	CASSYGRGSTDTQYF	TGTGCCAGCAGTTACGGCAGGGGTAGCACAGATACGCAGTATTTT
TRBV9	NA	TRBJ2-1	NA	CASSVDGGFYNEQFF	TGTGCCAGCAGCGTAGATGGGGGGTTTTACAATGAGCAGTTCTTC
TRBV6-6	NA	TRBJ1-2	NA	CASGGASVGYTF	TGTGCCAGCGGAGGGGCTTCGGTAGGCTACACCTTC
TRBV4-1	NA	TRBJ2-3	NA	CASSQDGRGPDTQYF	TGCGCCAGCAGCCAAGATGGGAGGGGGCCGGATACGCAGTATTTT
TRBV6-5	NA	TRBJ1-2	few	CASSFGRGVNGYTF	TGTGCCAGCAGTTTCGGCAGGGGTGTGAATGGCTACACCTTC
TRBV7-2	NA	TRBJ2-1	NA	CASSLGATPAYNEQFF	TGTGCCAGCAGCTTAGGCGCGACACCAGCCTACAATGAGCAGTTCTTC
TRBV2	NA	TRBJ1-5	NA	CASSGGQLASSNQPQHF	TGTGCCAGCAGTGGGGGGCAGCTAGCAAGTAGCAATCAGCCCCAGCATTTT
TRBV4-1	NA	TRBJ2-7	NA	CASSQAQGQGRFYEQYF	TGCGCCAGCAGCCAAGCCCAGGGGCAGGGGAGGTTCTACGAGCAGTACTTC
TRBV30	NA	TRBJ2-7	NA	CAWSFSYEQYF	TGTGCCTGGAGTTTCAGTTACGAGCAGTACTTC
TRBV19	TRBD1	TRBJ2-7	NA	CASRATGKGEQYF	TGTGCCAGTAGGGCGACAGGGAAAGGCGAGCAGTACTTC
TRBV10-1	NA	TRBJ1-1	NA	CASSEGAGGTEAFF	TGCGCCAGCAGTGAGGGGGCCGGGGGCACTGAAGCTTTCTTT
TRBV5-1	NA	TRBJ2-7	once	CASSLDSPSSYEQYF	TGCGCCAGCAGCTTGGACAGCCCTTCCTCCTACGAGCAGTACTTC
TRBV6-4	TRBD1	TRBJ2-7	NA	CASSDLGQIPSYEQYF	TGTGCCAGCAGTGACCTGGGACAGATTCCCTCCTACGAGCAGTACTTC
TRBV5-1	TRBD1	TRBJ2-7	NA	CASNTGQRSYEQYF	TGCGCCAGCAACACGGGACAGCGATCCTACGAGCAGTACTTC